The present TCR beta chain was sequenced within a study of radiotherapy plus CTLA-4 blockade in lung cancer. Generated by immunoSEQ multiplex PCR, the TCRdb table keeps only in-frame clones and is missing some. The sample consists of some 110,000 clones, about 83% of them appearing once. A note on this clone: Antigen: not known.

Findings and limits, study-wide: Clones of tumor-derived TCRs expanded in blood after radiotherapy plus ipilimumab. Alongside interferon-beta, early blood T cell clone dynamics were reportedly the best predictor of response.

Germline V gene data show CDR1 as SGHNT and CDR2 as YYREEE (reference sequence). Losses at the gene ends were 2 bases for V and 0 bases for J; bases not matched to a gene: 6. The CDR3 is 16 residues long. Sequenced here: peripheral blood, sampled from a patient treated with radiotherapy plus ipilimumab. V usage is TRBV5-4 and J usage is TRBJ2-7; 9 bases agree with TRBD2. The sequence was obtained from a human donor with non-small cell lung cancer who had a partial response to radiotherapy plus ipilimumab. The CDR3 is CASSFIPSGASYEQYF. DNA for the CDR3: TGTGCCAGCAGCTTTATACCTAGCGGGGCCTCCTACGAGCAGTACTTC.